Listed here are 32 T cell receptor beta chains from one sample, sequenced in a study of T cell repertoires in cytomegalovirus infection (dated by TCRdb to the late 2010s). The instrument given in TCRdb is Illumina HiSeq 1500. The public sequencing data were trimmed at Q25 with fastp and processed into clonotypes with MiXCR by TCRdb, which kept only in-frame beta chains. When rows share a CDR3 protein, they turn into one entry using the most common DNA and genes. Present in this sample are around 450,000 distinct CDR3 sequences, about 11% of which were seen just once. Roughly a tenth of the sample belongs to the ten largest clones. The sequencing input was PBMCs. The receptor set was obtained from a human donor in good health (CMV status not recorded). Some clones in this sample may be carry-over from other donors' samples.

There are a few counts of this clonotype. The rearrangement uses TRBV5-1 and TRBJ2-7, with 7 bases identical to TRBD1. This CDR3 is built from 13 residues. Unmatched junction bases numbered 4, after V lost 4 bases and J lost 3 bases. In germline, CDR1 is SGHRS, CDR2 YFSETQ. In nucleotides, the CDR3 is TGCGCCAGCAGCACCGACAGGGACTACGAGCAGTACTTC. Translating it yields CASSTDRDYEQYF.

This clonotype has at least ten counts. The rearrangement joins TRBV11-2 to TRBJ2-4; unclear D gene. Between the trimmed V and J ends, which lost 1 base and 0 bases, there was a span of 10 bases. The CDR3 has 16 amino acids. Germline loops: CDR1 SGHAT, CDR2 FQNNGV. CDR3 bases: TGTGCCAGCAGCTTAGGACGGATAATAGCCAAAAACATTCAGTACTTC. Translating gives CASSLGRIIAKNIQYF.

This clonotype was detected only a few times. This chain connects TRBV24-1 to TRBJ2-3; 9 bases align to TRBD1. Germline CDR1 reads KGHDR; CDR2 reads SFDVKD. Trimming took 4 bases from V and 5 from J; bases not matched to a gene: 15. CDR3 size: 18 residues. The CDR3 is CATSDPRQGGPRGDTQYF. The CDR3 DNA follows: TGTGCCACCAGTGACCCGAGACAGGGGGGACCCAGGGGAGATACGCAGTATTTT.

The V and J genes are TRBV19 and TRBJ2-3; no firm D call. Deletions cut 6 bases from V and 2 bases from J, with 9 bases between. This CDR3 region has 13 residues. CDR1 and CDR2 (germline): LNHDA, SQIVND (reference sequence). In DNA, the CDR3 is TGTGCCAGTAGCACTCTACACACAGATACGCAGTATTTT. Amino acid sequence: CASSTLHTDTQYF.

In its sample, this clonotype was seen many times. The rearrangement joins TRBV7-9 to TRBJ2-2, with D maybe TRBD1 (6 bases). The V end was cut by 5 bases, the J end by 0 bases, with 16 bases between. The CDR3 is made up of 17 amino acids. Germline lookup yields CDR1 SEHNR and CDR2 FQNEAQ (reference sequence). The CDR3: CASSQFRDISNTGELFF. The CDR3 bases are TGTGCCAGCAGCCAATTTCGGGACATTTCGAACACCGGGGAGCTGTTTTTT.

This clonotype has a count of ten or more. The CDR3 DNA reads TGTGCCAGCAGCTCTACCTTGACCGCAAGCTCCTACAATGAGCAGTTCTTC. Translated, it gives CASSSTLTASSYNEQFF. This chain uses TRBV7-9 with TRBJ2-1; D unresolved. Germline values: CDR1 SEHNR, CDR2 FQNEAQ (reference sequence). The CDR3 runs 17 residues. The V and J ends lost 4 bases and 0 bases respectively, with 16 bases between them.

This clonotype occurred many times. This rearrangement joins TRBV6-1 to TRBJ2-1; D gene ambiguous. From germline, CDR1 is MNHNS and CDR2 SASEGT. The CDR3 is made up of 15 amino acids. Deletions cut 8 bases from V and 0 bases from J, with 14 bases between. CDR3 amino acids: CASDRRISSYNEQFF. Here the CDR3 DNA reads TGTGCCAGCGACCGTAGGATCTCCTCCTACAATGAGCAGTTCTTC.

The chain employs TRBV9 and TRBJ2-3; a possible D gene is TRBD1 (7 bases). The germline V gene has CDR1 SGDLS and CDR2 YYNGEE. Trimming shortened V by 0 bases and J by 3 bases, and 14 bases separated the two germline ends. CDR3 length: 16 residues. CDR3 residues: CASSVVGGGGTDTQYF. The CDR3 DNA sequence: TGTGCCAGCAGCGTAGTAGGAGGGGGCGGAACAGATACGCAGTATTTT.

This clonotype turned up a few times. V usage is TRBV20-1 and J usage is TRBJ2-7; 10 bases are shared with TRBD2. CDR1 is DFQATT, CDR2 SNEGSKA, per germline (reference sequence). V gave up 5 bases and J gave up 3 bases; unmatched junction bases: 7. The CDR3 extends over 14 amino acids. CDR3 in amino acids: CSAGGLAHLYEQYF. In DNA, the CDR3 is TGCAGTGCTGGGGGACTAGCGCACCTCTACGAGCAGTACTTC.

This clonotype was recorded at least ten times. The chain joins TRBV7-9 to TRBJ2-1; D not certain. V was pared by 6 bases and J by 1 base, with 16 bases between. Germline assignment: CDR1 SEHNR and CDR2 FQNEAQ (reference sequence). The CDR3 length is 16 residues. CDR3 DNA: TGTGCCAGCAGGTCCCACAGAGTAGAGTCCTACAATGAGCAGTTCTTC. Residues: CASRSHRVESYNEQFF. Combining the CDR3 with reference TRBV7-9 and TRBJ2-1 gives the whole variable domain DTGVSQNPRHKITKRGQNVTFRCDPISEHNRLYWYRQTLGQGPEFLTYFQNEAQLEKSRLLSDRFSAERPKGSFSTLEIQRTEQGDSAMYLCASRSHRVESYNEQFFGPGTRLTVL.

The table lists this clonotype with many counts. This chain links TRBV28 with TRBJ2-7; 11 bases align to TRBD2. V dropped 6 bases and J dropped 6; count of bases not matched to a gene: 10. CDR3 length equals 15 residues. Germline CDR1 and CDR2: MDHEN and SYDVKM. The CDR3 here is CASRVAGGDSGEQYF. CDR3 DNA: TGTGCCAGCAGAGTAGCGGGAGGGGACTCGGGCGAGCAGTACTTC.

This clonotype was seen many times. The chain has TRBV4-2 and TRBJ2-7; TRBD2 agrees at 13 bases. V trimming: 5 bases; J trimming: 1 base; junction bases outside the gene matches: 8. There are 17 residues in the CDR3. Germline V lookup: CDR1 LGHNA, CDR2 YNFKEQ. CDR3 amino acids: CASSGGLAGAPSYEQYF. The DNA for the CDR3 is TGTGCCAGCAGCGGAGGACTAGCGGGGGCCCCTTCCTACGAGCAGTACTTC.

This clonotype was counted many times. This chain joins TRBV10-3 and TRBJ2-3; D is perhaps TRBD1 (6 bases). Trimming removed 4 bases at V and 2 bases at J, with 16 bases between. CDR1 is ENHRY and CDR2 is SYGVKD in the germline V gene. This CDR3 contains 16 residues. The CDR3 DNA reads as TGTGCCATCAGTGGAGCCGGGACATCACTCACAGATACGCAGTATTTT. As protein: CAISGAGTSLTDTQYF.

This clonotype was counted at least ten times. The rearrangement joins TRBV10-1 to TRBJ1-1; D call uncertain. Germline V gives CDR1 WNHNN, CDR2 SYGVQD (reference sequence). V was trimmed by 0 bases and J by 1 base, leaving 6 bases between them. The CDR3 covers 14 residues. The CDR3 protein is CASSESSRNTEAFF. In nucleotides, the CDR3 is TGCGCCAGCAGTGAGTCGAGCAGGAACACTGAAGCTTTCTTT.

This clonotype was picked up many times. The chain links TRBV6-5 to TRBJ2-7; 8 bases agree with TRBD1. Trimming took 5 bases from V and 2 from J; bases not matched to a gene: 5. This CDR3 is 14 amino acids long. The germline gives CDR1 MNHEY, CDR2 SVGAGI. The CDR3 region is CASSTDRGTYEQYF. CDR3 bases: TGTGCCAGCAGTACCGACAGGGGAACCTACGAGCAGTACTTC.

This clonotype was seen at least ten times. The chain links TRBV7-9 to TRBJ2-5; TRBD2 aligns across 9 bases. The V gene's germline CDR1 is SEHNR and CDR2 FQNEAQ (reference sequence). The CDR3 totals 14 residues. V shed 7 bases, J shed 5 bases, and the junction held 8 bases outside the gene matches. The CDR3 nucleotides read TGTGCCAGCAACCCTGGCGGGGGGGCCGAGACCCAGTACTTC. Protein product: CASNPGGGAETQYF.

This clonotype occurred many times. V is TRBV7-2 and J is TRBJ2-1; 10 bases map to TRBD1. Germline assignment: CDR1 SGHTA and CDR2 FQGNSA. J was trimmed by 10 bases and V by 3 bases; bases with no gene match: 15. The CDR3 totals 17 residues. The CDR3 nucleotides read TGTGCCAGCAGCTTCGTCCTGCGGACAGGGGGAATCAAAGAGCAGTTCTTC. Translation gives CASSFVLRTGGIKEQFF. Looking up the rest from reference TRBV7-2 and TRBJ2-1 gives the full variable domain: GAGVSQSPSNKVTEKGKDVELRCDPISGHTALYWYRQSLGQGLEFLIYFQGNSAPDKSGLPSDRFSAERTGGSVSTLTIQRTQQEDSAVYLCASSFVLRTGGIKEQFFGPGTRLTVL.

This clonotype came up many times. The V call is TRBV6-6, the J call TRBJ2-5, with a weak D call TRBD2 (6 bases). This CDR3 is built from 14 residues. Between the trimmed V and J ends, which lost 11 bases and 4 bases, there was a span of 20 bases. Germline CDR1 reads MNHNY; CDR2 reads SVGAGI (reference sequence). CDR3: CAAKAEGWRETQYF. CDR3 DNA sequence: TGTGCCGCCAAGGCGGAGGGTTGGCGAGAGACCCAGTACTTC.

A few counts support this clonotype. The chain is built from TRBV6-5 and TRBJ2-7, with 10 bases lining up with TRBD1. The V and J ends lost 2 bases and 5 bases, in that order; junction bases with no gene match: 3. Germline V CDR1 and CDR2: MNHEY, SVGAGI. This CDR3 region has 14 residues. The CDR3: CASSYRDRGDEQYF. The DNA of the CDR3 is TGTGCCAGCAGTTACCGGGACAGGGGTGACGAGCAGTACTTC.

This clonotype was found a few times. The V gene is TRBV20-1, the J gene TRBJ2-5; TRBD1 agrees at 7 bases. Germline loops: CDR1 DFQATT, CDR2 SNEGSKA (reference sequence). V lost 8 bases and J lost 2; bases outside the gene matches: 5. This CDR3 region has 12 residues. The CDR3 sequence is CSRQGPQETQYF. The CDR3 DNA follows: TGCAGTAGACAGGGACCACAAGAGACCCAGTACTTC.

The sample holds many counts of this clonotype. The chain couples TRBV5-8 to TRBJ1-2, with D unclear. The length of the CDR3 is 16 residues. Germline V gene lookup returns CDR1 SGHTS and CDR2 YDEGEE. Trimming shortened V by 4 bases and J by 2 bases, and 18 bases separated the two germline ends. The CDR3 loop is CASSGLGTAVNYGYTF. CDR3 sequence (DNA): TGTGCCAGCAGCGGTTTAGGCACGGCGGTCAACTATGGCTACACCTTC. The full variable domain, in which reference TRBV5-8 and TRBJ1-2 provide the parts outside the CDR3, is EAGVTQSPTHLIKTRGQQATLRCSPISGHTSVYWYQQALGLGLQFLLWYDEGEERNRGNFPPRFSGRQFPNYSSELNVNALELEDSALYLCASSGLGTAVNYGYTFGSGTRLTVV.

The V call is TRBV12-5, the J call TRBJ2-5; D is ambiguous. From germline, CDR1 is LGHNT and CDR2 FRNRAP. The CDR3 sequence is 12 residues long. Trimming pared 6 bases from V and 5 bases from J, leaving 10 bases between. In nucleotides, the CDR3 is TGTGCTAGTGGCCGAGTAGAGGAGACCCAGTACTTC. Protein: CASGRVEETQYF.

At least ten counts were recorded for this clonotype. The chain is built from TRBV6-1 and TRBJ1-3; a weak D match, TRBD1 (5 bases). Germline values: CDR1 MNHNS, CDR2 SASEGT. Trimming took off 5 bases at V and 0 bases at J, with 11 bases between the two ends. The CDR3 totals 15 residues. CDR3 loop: CASSLQVFSGNTIYF. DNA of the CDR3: TGTGCCAGCAGTCTACAGGTCTTCTCTGGAAACACCATATATTTT.

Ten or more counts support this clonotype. The CDR3 DNA is TGTGCCAGCAGTTCGACGTACCTTGAGACTGAAGCTTTCTTT. Its translation: CASSSTYLETEAFF. The rearrangement links TRBV11-2 to TRBJ1-1; D gene unclear. The CDR3 totals 14 residues. Germline CDR1 SGHAT, CDR2 FQNNGV. V was trimmed by 6 bases and J by 5 bases, leaving 16 bases between them.

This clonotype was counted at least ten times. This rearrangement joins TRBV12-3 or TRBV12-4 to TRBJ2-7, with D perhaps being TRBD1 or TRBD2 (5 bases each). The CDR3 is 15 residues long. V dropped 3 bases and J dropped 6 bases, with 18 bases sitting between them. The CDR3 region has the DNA TGTGCCAGCAGTTTCGGCCAGGGCGGGCCTGGCGAGCAGTACTTC. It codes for CASSFGQGGPGEQYF.

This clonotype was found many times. The CDR3 reads CASSAEGYQPQHF. Here the CDR3 DNA reads TGTGCCAGCAGCGCCGAGGGTTATCAGCCCCAGCATTTT. The chain joins TRBV7-2 to TRBJ1-5; D gene ambiguous. V shed 5 bases and J shed 5 bases, with 10 bases lying between them. CDR1 is SGHTA and CDR2 is FQGNSA in the germline V gene. This CDR3 is 13 amino acids long. Variable domain in full (rest from reference TRBV7-2 and TRBJ1-5): GAGVSQSPSNKVTEKGKDVELRCDPISGHTALYWYRQSLGQGLEFLIYFQGNSAPDKSGLPSDRFSAERTGGSVSTLTIQRTQQEDSAVYLCASSAEGYQPQHFGDGTRLSIL.

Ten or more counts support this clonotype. This CDR3 reads CASSSLAGEAGELFF. The CDR3 nucleotides are TGCGCCAGCAGCTCCCTAGCGGGAGAGGCCGGGGAGCTGTTTTTT. V and J are TRBV5-1 and TRBJ2-2; 10 bases fit TRBD2. Germline-derived CDR1 and CDR2 are SGHRS and YFSETQ. CDR3 length: 15 residues. Losses at the gene ends were 3 bases for V and 6 bases for J; bases not matched to a gene: 5.

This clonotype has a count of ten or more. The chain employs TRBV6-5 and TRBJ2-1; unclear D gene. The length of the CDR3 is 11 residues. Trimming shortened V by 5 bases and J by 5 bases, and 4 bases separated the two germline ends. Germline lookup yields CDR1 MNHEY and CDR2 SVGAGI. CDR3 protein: CASSRHNEQFF. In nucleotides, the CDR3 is TGTGCCAGCAGTCGCCACAATGAGCAGTTCTTC.

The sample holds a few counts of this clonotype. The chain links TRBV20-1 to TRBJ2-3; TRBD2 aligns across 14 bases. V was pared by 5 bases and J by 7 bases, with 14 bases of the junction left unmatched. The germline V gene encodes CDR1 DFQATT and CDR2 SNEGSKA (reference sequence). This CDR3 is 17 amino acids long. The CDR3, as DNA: TGCAGTGCTCGAGGCGGGACTAGCGGGAGCGGGGGTAATACGCAGTATTTT. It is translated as CSARGGTSGSGGNTQYF.

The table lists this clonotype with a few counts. The CDR3, as DNA: TGTGCCAGCAGCAGGGAAGATCGGAATTCACCCCTCCACTTT. It is translated as CASSREDRNSPLHF. This sequence joins TRBV6-1 and TRBJ1-6; the D gene is possibly TRBD1 (5 bases). Trimming removed 6 bases at V and 7 bases at J, with 13 bases between. This CDR3 contains 14 residues. The germline V gene encodes CDR1 MNHNS and CDR2 SASEGT.

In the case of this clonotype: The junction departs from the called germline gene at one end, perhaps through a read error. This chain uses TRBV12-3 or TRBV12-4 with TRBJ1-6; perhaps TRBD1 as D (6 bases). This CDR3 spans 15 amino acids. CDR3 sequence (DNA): TGTGCCAGCAGGATCGGGACAATTAACAATTCACCCGTCCACTTT. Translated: CASRIGTINNSPVHF.

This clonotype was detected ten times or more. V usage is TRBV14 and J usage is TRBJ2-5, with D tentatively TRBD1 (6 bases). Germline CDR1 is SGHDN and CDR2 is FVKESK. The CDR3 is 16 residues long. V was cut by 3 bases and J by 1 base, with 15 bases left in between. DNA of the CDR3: TGTGCCAGCAGCCAGGGAACAGGGTCCTTCCAAGAGACCCAGTACTTC. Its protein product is CASSQGTGSFQETQYF.